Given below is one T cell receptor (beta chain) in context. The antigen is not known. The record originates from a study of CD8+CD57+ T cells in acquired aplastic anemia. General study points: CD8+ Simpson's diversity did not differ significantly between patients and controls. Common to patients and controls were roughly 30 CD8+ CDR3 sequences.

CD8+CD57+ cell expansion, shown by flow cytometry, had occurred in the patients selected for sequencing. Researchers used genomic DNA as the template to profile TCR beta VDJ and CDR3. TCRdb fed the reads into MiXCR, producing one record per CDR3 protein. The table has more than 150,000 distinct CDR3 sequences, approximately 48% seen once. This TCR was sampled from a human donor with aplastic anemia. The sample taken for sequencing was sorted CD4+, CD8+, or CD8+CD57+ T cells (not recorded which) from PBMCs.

CDR3 sequence reads: CASSSTRVTEAFF. The CDR3 nucleotides read TGTGCCAGCAGCTCCACCCGGGTTACTGAAGCTTTCTTT. The V gene is TRBV7-2, the J gene TRBJ1-1; no reliable D call. V lost 4 bases, J lost 5 bases, and 11 bases lay in between. CDR1 is SGHTA and CDR2 is FQGNSA in the germline V gene. The CDR3 covers 13 residues.